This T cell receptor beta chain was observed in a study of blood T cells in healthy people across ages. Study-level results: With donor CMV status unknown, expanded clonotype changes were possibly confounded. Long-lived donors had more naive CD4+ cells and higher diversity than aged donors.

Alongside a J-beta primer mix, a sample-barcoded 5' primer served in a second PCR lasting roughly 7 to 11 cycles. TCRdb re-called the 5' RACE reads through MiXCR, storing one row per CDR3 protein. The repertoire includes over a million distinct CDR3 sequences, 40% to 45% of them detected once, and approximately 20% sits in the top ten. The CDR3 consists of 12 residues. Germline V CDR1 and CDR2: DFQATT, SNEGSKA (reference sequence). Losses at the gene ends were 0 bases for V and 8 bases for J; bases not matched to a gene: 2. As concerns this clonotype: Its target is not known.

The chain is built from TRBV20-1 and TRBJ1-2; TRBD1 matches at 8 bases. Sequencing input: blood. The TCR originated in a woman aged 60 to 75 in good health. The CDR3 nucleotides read TGCAGTGCTAGAGACAGGGGGCACGGCTACACCTTC. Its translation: CSARDRGHGYTF.